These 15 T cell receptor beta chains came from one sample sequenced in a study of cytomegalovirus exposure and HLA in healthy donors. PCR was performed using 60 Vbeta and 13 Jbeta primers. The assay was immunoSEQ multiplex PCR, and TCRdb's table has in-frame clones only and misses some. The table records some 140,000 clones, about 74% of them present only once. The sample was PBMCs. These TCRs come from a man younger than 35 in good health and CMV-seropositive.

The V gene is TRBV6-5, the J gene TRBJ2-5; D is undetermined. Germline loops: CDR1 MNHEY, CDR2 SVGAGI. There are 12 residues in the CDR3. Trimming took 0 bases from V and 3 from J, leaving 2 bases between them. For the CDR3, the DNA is TGTGCCAGCAGTTACTCTAAAGAGACCCAGTACTTC. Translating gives CASSYSKETQYF.

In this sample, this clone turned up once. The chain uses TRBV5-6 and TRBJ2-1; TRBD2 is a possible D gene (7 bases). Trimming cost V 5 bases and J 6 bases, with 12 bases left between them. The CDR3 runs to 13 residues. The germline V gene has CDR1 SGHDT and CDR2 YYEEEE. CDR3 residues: CASRTGRANEQFF. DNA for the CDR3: TGTGCCAGCAGAACAGGGAGGGCCAATGAGCAGTTCTTC. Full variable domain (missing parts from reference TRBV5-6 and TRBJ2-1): DAGVTQSPTHLIKTRGQQVTLRCSPKSGHDTVSWYQQALGQGPQFIFQYYEEEERQRGNFPDRFSGHQFPNYSSELNVNALLLGDSALYLCASRTGRANEQFFGPGTRLTVL.

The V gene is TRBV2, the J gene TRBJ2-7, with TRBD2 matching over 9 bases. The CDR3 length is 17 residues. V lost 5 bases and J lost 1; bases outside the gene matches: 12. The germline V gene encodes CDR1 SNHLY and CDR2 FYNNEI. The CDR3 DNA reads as TGTGCCAGCAGTAAGATGGGACTAGCACAGAGATCCTACGAGCAGTACTTC. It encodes CASSKMGLAQRSYEQYF.

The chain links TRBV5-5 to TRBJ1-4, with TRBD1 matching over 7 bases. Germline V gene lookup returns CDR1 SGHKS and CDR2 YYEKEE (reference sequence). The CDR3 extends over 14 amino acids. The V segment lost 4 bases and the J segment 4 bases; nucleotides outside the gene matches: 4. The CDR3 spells CASSVGQINEKLFF. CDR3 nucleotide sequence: TGTGCCAGCAGCGTGGGACAGATTAATGAAAAACTGTTTTTT.

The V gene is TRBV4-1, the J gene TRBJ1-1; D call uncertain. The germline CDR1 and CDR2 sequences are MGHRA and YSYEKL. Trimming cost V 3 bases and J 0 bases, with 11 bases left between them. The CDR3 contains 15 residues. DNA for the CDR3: TGCGCCAGCAGCCAGAATCCGTCTATGAACACTGAAGCTTTCTTT. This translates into CASSQNPSMNTEAFF.

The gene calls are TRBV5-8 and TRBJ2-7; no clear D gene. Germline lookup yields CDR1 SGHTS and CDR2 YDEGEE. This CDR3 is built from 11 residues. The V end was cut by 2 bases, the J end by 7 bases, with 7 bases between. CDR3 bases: TGTGCCAGCAGCTTTGTGGCAGAGCAGTACTTC. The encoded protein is CASSFVAEQYF.

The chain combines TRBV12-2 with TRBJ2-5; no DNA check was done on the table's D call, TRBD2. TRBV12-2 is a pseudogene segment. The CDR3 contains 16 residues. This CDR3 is CASRLGSRVDSETQYF. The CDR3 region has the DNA TGTGCAAGTCGCTTAGGATCGAGAGTGGACTCGGAGACCCAGTACTTC.

DNA for the CDR3: TGTGCCAGCAGCCAAGAAGGCGAGGGTTGGGACTATGGCTACACCTTC. Amino acid sequence: CASSQEGEGWDYGYTF. The V and J genes are TRBV4-2 and TRBJ1-2, with D uncertain. The V end lost 0 bases, the J end lost 3 bases, and 14 bases lay between the germline ends. The length of the CDR3 is 16 residues. Germline assignment: CDR1 LGHNA and CDR2 YNFKEQ.

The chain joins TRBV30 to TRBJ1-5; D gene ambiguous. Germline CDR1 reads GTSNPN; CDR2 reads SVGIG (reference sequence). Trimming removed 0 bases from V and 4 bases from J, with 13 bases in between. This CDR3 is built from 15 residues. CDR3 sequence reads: CAWSVGRARNQPQHF. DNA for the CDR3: TGTGCCTGGAGTGTAGGCAGAGCGAGGAATCAGCCCCAGCATTTT.

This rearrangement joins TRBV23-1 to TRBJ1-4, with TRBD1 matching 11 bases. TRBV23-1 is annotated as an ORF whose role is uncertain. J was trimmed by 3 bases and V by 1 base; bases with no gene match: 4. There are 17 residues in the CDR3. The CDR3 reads CASSQWDRGKANEKLFF. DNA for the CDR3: TGCGCCAGCAGTCAATGGGACAGGGGGAAAGCTAATGAAAAACTGTTTTTT.

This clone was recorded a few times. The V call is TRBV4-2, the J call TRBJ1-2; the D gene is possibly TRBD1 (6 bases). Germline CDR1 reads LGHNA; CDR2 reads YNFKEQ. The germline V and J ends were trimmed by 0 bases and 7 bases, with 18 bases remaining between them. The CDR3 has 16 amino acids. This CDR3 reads CASSQDGGGRMGGYTF. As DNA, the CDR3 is TGTGCCAGCAGCCAAGATGGGGGCGGGAGGATGGGTGGCTACACCTTC.

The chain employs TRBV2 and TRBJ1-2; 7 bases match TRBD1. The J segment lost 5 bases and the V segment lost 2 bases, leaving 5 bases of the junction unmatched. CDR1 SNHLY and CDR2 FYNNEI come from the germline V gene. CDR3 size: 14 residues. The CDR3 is CASSEWDRVYGYTF. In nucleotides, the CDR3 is TGTGCCAGCAGTGAATGGGACAGAGTTTATGGCTACACCTTC.

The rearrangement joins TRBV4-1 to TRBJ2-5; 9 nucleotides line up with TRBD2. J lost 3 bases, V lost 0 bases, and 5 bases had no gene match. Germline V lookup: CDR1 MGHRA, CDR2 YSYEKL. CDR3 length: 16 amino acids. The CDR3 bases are TGCGCCAGCAGCCAAGATTGGGTAGCGGGGGAAGAGACCCAGTACTTC. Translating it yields CASSQDWVAGEETQYF.

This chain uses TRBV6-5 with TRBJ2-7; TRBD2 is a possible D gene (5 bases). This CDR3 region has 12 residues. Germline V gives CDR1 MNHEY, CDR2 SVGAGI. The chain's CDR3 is CATGRHAVEQYF. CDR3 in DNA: TGTGCTACGGGGAGACACGCGGTCGAGCAGTACTTC.

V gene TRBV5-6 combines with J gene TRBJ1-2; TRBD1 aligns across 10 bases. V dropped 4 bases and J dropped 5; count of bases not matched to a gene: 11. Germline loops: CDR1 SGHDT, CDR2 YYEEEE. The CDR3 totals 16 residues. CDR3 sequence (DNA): TGTGCCAGCAGCCCCGTTACCGGGACAGGGGTTTATGGCTACACCTTC. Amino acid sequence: CASSPVTGTGVYGYTF.